This T cell receptor beta chain was found in a study of blood T cell repertoires in COVID-19. For the study at large: T cells, B-cell-depleted T cells, or PBMCs provided the cDNA or gDNA that served as material.

Trimming left V 3 bases short and J 2 bases short, with 14 bases between. The CDR3 has 14 residues. CDR1 is DFQATT, CDR2 SNEGSKA, per germline (reference sequence). As handled by the study authors: The assay estimated nucleated cells by amplifying reference gene primers. Sequencing used immunoSEQ multiplex PCR; TCRdb keeps in-frame clones, though not all of them. That table is the source of V, J and clone size, and D and trimming were worked out from the DNA. The table has some 93,000 clones, 86% seen once. The V call is TRBV20-1, the J call TRBJ2-7; TRBD1 might be the D (5 bases). The sample comprised peripheral blood. The receptor's source is an elderly woman with acute or convalescent COVID-19. This CDR3 reads CSASRAGLAYEQYF. Here the CDR3 DNA reads TGCAGTGCTAGTAGGGCAGGGCTCGCCTACGAGCAGTACTTC.